A single sample is the source of the 31 T cell receptor beta chains below, sequenced in a study of CD8 T cells in Susac syndrome. Random hexamers were used to reverse transcribe about 0.5 to 1 ug of RNA. TCRdb analysed the immunoSEQ multiplex PCR reads with MiXCR anew, one entry per CDR3 protein. The sample yields around 160,000 distinct CDR3 sequences, 80% to 95% seen once. Specimen: CD4+ T cells from PBMCs. The origin of the receptors is a human donor in good health.

The V and J genes are TRBV6-6 and TRBJ2-1; D is unresolved. The CDR3 has 12 amino acids. V lost 6 bases, J lost 4 bases, and 7 bases lay in between. From germline, CDR1 is MNHNY and CDR2 SVGAGI (reference sequence). CDR3 DNA sequence: TGTGCCAGCAGGGCAGAATACAATGAGCAGTTCTTC. It translates to CASRAEYNEQFF.

This chain links TRBV5-4 with TRBJ2-7; D remains ambiguous. The CDR3 extends over 13 amino acids. The V and J ends lost 5 bases and 7 bases respectively, with 16 bases between them. The germline CDR1 and CDR2 sequences are SGHNT and YYREEE (reference sequence). CDR3 in DNA: TGTGCCAGCAGTTACCCCGGCCAGAATGAGCAGTACTTC. Translated: CASSYPGQNEQYF.

The V and J genes are TRBV2 and TRBJ1-6; 7 bases are shared with TRBD1. Germline CDR1 reads SNHLY; CDR2 reads FYNNEI. The V and J ends lost 5 bases and 14 bases, in that order; junction bases with no gene match: 3. The CDR3 is made up of 11 amino acids. The CDR3 coding sequence is TGTGCCAGCAGTCCCGACAGGGCCCTCCACTTT. Its protein product is CASSPDRALHF.

V gene TRBV29-1 combines with J gene TRBJ2-7, with D perhaps being TRBD1 or TRBD2 (5 bases each). This CDR3 region has 11 residues. Germline V CDR1 and CDR2: SQVTM, ANQGSEA. Trimming stripped 7 bases from V and 0 bases from J, with 7 bases between. In nucleotides, the CDR3 is TGCAGCGGGGGGAGCTCCTACGAGCAGTACTTC. This gives the protein CSGGSSYEQYF.

This chain links TRBV7-8 with TRBJ2-7, with 8 bases fitting TRBD2. CDR1 and CDR2 from the germline V gene are SGHVS and FQNEAQ. Trimming took 3 bases from V and 0 from J; bases not matched to a gene: 7. This CDR3 has 16 residues. This CDR3 is CASSLGAGAYSYEQYF. CDR3 coding DNA: TGTGCCAGCAGCTTGGGAGCGGGGGCATACTCCTACGAGCAGTACTTC.

V is TRBV7-9 and J is TRBJ1-1; D call uncertain. The CDR3 is 12 amino acids. Germline assignment: CDR1 SEHNR and CDR2 FQNEAQ (reference sequence). The V end lost 11 bases, the J end lost 1 base, and 11 bases lay between the germline ends. CDR3 sequence: CAGERENTEAFF. CDR3 nucleotides: TGTGCCGGAGAGCGGGAGAACACTGAAGCTTTCTTT.

The V call is TRBV12-3 or TRBV12-4, the J call TRBJ2-7; D not certain. This CDR3 has 12 amino acids. Trimming took 6 bases from V and 2 from J, leaving 8 bases between them. Written as DNA, the CDR3 is TGTGCCAGCAGCTACTTTCCCTACGAGCAGTACTTC. Amino acid sequence: CASSYFPYEQYF.

Written as DNA, the CDR3 is TGCGCCAGCAGCTTGGCCGGGGCCACCTACGAGCAGTACTTC. This codes for CASSLAGATYEQYF. V gene TRBV5-1 combines with J gene TRBJ2-7; D is tentatively TRBD1 or TRBD2 (5 bases each). CDR1 and CDR2 (germline): SGHRS, YFSETQ. This CDR3 has 14 residues. Trimming removed 0 bases from V and 2 bases from J, with 9 bases in between.

The gene calls are TRBV12-3 or TRBV12-4 and TRBJ2-5, with TRBD2 matching over 7 bases. Trimming at V came to 8 bases and at J to 5 bases, leaving 11 bases not matched to a gene. The CDR3 runs to 14 residues. CDR3 nucleotide sequence: TGTGCCAGCTGCCCCGCGGGAGCCGGGGAGACCCAGTACTTC. Translation: CASCPAGAGETQYF.

The chain couples TRBV3-1 to TRBJ2-4; D tentatively reads TRBD1 or TRBD2 (5 bases each). V lost 1 base, J lost 8 bases, and 12 bases lay in between. The CDR3 contains 14 residues. Germline CDR1 and CDR2: LGHDT and YNNKEL (reference sequence). The CDR3 sequence: CASSQVWGYDIQYF. CDR3 coding DNA: TGTGCCAGCAGCCAAGTTTGGGGGTATGACATTCAGTACTTC.

This chain links TRBV20-1 with TRBJ1-1; 8 bases match TRBD1. CDR3 size: 15 residues. Germline assignment: CDR1 DFQATT and CDR2 SNEGSKA (reference sequence). J was trimmed by 1 base and V by 1 base; bases with no gene match: 5. The CDR3 is CSARAADRGNTEAFF. Here the CDR3 DNA reads TGCAGTGCTAGAGCTGCCGACAGGGGGAACACTGAAGCTTTCTTT.

This chain uses TRBV14 with TRBJ2-7, with D tentatively TRBD2 (5 bases). The V and J ends lost 10 bases and 2 bases respectively, with 12 bases between them. Germline loops: CDR1 SGHDN, CDR2 FVKESK. CDR3 size: 12 residues. The CDR3 here is CAKKEVTYEQYF. CDR3 DNA: TGTGCCAAGAAGGAGGTTACCTACGAGCAGTACTTC.

This clonotype was counted once. The V and J genes are TRBV19 and TRBJ1-1; tentatively, D is TRBD1 (5 bases). This CDR3 is 14 amino acids long. V was trimmed by 5 bases and J by 7 bases, leaving 17 bases between them. The germline gives CDR1 LNHDA, CDR2 SQIVND (reference sequence). The CDR3 DNA sequence: TGTGCCAGTAGTTCAACAGGAACCCTAATTGAAGCTTTCTTT. This encodes CASSSTGTLIEAFF.

The CDR3 nucleotides read TGTGCCAGCAGCCCCGGCGGGGGGTCGGCCGGGGAGCTGTTTTTT. As protein: CASSPGGGSAGELFF. The chain uses TRBV5-4 and TRBJ2-2; 8 nucleotides line up with TRBD2. J lost 6 bases, V lost 4 bases, and 8 bases had no gene match. Per germline, CDR1 SGHNT and CDR2 YYREEE (reference sequence). The CDR3 totals 15 residues.

J is TRBJ2-1 and V is TRBV4-2, with a tentative D call TRBD2 (5 bases). This CDR3 region has 16 residues. Trimming took 2 bases from V and 5 from J, leaving 16 bases between them. From germline, CDR1 is LGHNA and CDR2 YNFKEQ. The CDR3 is CASSQHPTGENNEQFF. CDR3 sequence (DNA): TGTGCCAGCAGCCAACATCCCACCGGGGAAAACAATGAGCAGTTCTTC.

This chain uses TRBV7-2 with TRBJ2-7; no firm D call. In germline, CDR1 is SGHTA, CDR2 FQGNSA. Trimming stripped 5 bases from V and 5 bases from J, with 10 bases between. The CDR3 has 12 residues. CDR3: CASSRERDEQYF. The CDR3 DNA follows: TGTGCCAGCAGCCGAGAACGGGACGAGCAGTACTTC.

The J gene is TRBJ1-1, the V gene TRBV20-1; no reliable D call. Germline values: CDR1 DFQATT, CDR2 SNEGSKA (reference sequence). The CDR3 sequence is 12 residues long. V was pared by 4 bases and J by 8 bases, with 14 bases between. As DNA, the CDR3 is TGCAGTGCTAAAACAATTACCCAAGAAGCTTTCTTT. It yields the protein CSAKTITQEAFF.

The CDR3 reads CASRGQPAKNIQYF. CDR3 coding DNA: TGTGCCAGCAGGGGACAGCCAGCCAAAAACATTCAGTACTTC. The chain couples TRBV6-1 to TRBJ2-4, with 7 bases identical to TRBD1. V dropped 6 bases and J dropped 0; count of bases not matched to a gene: 2. Germline values: CDR1 MNHNS, CDR2 SASEGT. CDR3 length: 14 amino acids.

This chain links TRBV6-5 with TRBJ1-3; 7 bases align to TRBD1. V lost 9 bases to trimming and J lost 8 bases; unmatched junction nucleotides: 13. CDR3 length: 14 residues. Germline V gene data show CDR1 as MNHEY and CDR2 as SVGAGI. CDR3 residues: CASYDRAVGDTIYF. The CDR3 DNA reads as TGTGCCAGTTATGACAGGGCTGTTGGGGACACCATATATTTT.

The rearrangement joins TRBV7-3 to TRBJ2-4, with 8 bases that match TRBD2. The V gene's germline CDR1 is SGHTA and CDR2 FQGTGA. J lost 0 bases, V lost 6 bases, and 4 bases had no gene match. The CDR3 loop spans 15 amino acids. The CDR3 loop reads CASRSGGRAKNIQYF. In DNA form, the CDR3 reads TGTGCCAGCAGATCGGGGGGGCGAGCCAAAAACATTCAGTACTTC.

V is TRBV7-9 and J is TRBJ1-1; no definite D call. Looked up from germline, CDR1 is SEHNR and CDR2 is FQNEAQ (reference sequence). V dropped 3 bases and J dropped 1 base, with 9 bases sitting between them. The CDR3 spans 14 residues. The CDR3 protein is CASSFRARNTEAFF. The CDR3 DNA sequence: TGTGCCAGCAGCTTTCGGGCTCGGAACACTGAAGCTTTCTTT.

The chain has TRBV3-1 and TRBJ1-1; D is undetermined. CDR3 length: 15 residues. Trimming left V 4 bases short and J 1 base short, with 13 bases between. In germline, CDR1 is LGHDT, CDR2 YNNKEL (reference sequence). For the CDR3, the DNA is TGTGCCAGCAGCCCGATCCTAAGTTCGAACACTGAAGCTTTCTTT. It specifies CASSPILSSNTEAFF.

This clonotype is a singleton in its sample. The chain links TRBV7-8 to TRBJ2-1, with 7 nucleotides matching TRBD1. The CDR3 consists of 14 residues. The V segment lost 5 bases and the J segment 10 bases; nucleotides outside the gene matches: 11. Germline V CDR1 and CDR2: SGHVS, FQNEAQ. Here the CDR3 reads CASSPRDSGQEQFF. In nucleotides, the CDR3 is TGTGCCAGCAGCCCCCGGGACAGTGGACAGGAGCAGTTCTTC.

The CDR3 DNA reads TGCAGTGCCCTAAGGGACAGAAATCAAGCCCAGCATTTT. It codes for CSALRDRNQAQHF. V gene TRBV20-1 combines with J gene TRBJ1-5, with TRBD1 identical over 7 bases. The CDR3 is made up of 13 amino acids. Germline CDR1 reads DFQATT; CDR2 reads SNEGSKA (reference sequence). J gave up 11 bases and V 6 bases, and 13 bases lay outside the gene matches.

This chain uses TRBV30 with TRBJ2-5; 7 nucleotides agree with TRBD2. The CDR3 loop spans 15 amino acids. Germline V gene data show CDR1 as GTSNPN and CDR2 as SVGIG (reference sequence). Trimming at V came to 0 bases and at J to 2 bases, leaving 6 bases not matched to a gene. The CDR3 DNA reads TGTGCCTGGAGTGTAGCGGGGATAACTCAAGAGACCCAGTACTTC. Translated: CAWSVAGITQETQYF.

This rearrangement joins TRBV6-6 to TRBJ1-2, with unresolved D. Deletions cut 0 bases from V and 8 bases from J, with 10 bases between. The V gene's germline CDR1 is MNHNY and CDR2 SVGAGI (reference sequence). There are 13 residues in the CDR3. This CDR3 reads CASSYSSRVGYTF. Here the CDR3 DNA reads TGTGCCAGCAGTTACTCGTCAAGGGTGGGCTACACCTTC.

The chain combines TRBV20-1 with TRBJ2-5; D could derive from TRBD1 or TRBD2 (7 bases each). Germline V gene data show CDR1 as DFQATT and CDR2 as SNEGSKA (reference sequence). The CDR3 length is 15 residues. The germline V and J ends were trimmed by 0 bases and 3 bases, with 14 bases remaining between them. CDR3 DNA: TGCAGTGCTAGAGATCCCAGGGGGGGCAAAGAGACCCAGTACTTC. It encodes CSARDPRGGKETQYF.

In DNA form, the CDR3 reads TGTGCCAGCAGCTTTTCGGGAGGGACCTATAATTCACCCCTCCACTTT. This gives the protein CASSFSGGTYNSPLHF. This chain joins TRBV5-4 and TRBJ1-6; D ambiguous. Deletions cut 2 bases from V and 2 bases from J, with 11 bases between. Per germline, CDR1 SGHNT and CDR2 YYREEE (reference sequence). This CDR3 spans 16 amino acids.

V usage is TRBV7-9 and J usage is TRBJ1-2; 8 positions match TRBD1. This CDR3 is 14 amino acids long. Trimming took 7 bases from V and 8 from J; bases not matched to a gene: 12. Germline V gene sequence: CDR1 SEHNR, CDR2 FQNEAQ (reference sequence). CDR3 amino acids: CASTKGQGAQGYTF. The CDR3 DNA reads TGTGCCAGCACCAAGGGGCAGGGGGCTCAAGGCTACACCTTC. The full variable domain, in which reference TRBV7-9 and TRBJ1-2 provide the parts outside the CDR3, is DTGVSQNPRHKITKRGQNVTFRCDPISEHNRLYWYRQTLGQGPEFLTYFQNEAQLEKSRLLSDRFSAERPKGSFSTLEIQRTEQGDSAMYLCASTKGQGAQGYTFGSGTRLTVV.

J is TRBJ2-2 and V is TRBV3-1; TRBD1 might be the D (5 bases). Germline CDR1 is LGHDT and CDR2 is YNNKEL (reference sequence). Trimming took 6 bases from V and 3 from J, leaving 11 bases between them. The CDR3 sequence is 14 residues long. This CDR3 is CASSPQGYTGELFF. The DNA of the CDR3 is TGTGCCAGCAGTCCCCAGGGTTACACCGGGGAGCTGTTTTTT.

The chain couples TRBV2 to TRBJ1-2, with TRBD1 as a possible D gene (5 bases). The germline V and J ends were trimmed by 6 bases and 6 bases, with 17 bases remaining between them. This CDR3 spans 14 amino acids. Germline V gene sequence: CDR1 SNHLY, CDR2 FYNNEI. DNA for the CDR3: TGTGCCAGCAGGGGGAGGGGAGATCTTGATGGCTACACCTTC. Translated, it gives CASRGRGDLDGYTF.